The T cell receptor beta chain under discussion was sequenced for a study of shared clonotypes between healthy human individuals. The V gene lost 4 bases and the J gene lost 2 bases, with 13 bases spanning the gap. CDR3 length: 14 amino acids. The germline V gene has CDR1 SGHNT and CDR2 YYREEE (reference sequence). The count of this clone is one. Measured with immunoSEQ multiplex PCR; TCRdb has only the in-frame clones, and not every one. The sample lists hundreds of thousands of clones; around 73% were seen once. The rearrangement uses TRBV5-4 and TRBJ2-7; no definite D call. Sequencing was performed on memory CD4+ T cells sorted from blood. Subset reported: CD45RA-negative fraction. The sequence came from a young woman in good health. The CDR3: CASSRGGETYEQYF. The CDR3 nucleotides read TGTGCCAGCAGCCGTGGTGGTGAAACCTACGAGCAGTACTTC.